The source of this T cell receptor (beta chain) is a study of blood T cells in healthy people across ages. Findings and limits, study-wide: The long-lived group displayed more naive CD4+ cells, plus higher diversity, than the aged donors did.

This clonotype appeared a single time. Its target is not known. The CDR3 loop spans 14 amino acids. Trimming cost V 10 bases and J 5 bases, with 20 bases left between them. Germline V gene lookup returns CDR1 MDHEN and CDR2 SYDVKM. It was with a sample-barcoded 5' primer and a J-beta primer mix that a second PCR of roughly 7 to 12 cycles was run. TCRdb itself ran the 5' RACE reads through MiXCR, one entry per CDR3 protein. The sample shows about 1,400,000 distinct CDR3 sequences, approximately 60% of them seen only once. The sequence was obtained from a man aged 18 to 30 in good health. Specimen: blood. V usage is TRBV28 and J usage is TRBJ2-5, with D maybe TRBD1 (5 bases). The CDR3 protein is CAIPHSTKGETQYF. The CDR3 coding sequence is TGTGCCATACCCCATAGTACGAAGGGGGAGACCCAGTACTTC.